One and the same sample provided the 17 T cell receptor beta chains below, sequenced in a study of shared clonotypes between healthy human individuals. TCRdb's copy holds only in-frame clones and misses some; the assay was immunoSEQ multiplex PCR. This table holds 85,000 to 100,000 clones, roughly two thirds found once. The sequencing input was memory CD8+ T cells sorted from blood. Subset: CD45RO+ cells pooled with CCR7-negative TemRA cells. The receptors here all came from a man aged 25 to 45 in good health.

This rearrangement joins TRBV5-6 to TRBJ2-7; 8 positions agree with TRBD1. The CDR3 length is 13 residues. J was trimmed by 5 bases and V by 6 bases; bases with no gene match: 7. Germline-derived CDR1 and CDR2 are SGHDT and YYEEEE. CDR3 nucleotides: TGTGCCAGCACCCGGGACAGGCTCCACGAGCAGTACTTC. Protein sequence: CASTRDRLHEQYF.

Only a few counts were recorded for this clone. The gene calls are TRBV7-8 and TRBJ2-7; D is perhaps TRBD1 (5 bases). This CDR3 has 13 amino acids. Germline V gene sequence: CDR1 SGHVS, CDR2 FQNEAQ. Trimming left V 5 bases short and J 5 bases short, with 13 bases between. This CDR3 reads CASSPPDRHEQYF. The CDR3 DNA reads TGTGCCAGCAGCCCCCCCGACAGACACGAGCAGTACTTC.

The rearrangement joins TRBV6-5 to TRBJ2-2; D uncertain. Trimming took 6 bases from V and 1 from J, leaving 9 bases between them. CDR3 size: 14 residues. The germline gives CDR1 MNHEY, CDR2 SVGAGI. CDR3 nucleotide sequence: TGTGCCAGCAGCATACTTAAGAACACCGGGGAGCTGTTTTTT. Its protein product is CASSILKNTGELFF.

The chain is built from TRBV5-4 and TRBJ2-6; D is uncertain. Deletions cut 4 bases from V and 0 bases from J, with 11 bases between. CDR1 is SGHNT and CDR2 is YYREEE in the germline V gene (reference sequence). This CDR3 has 16 amino acids. The CDR3 loop reads CASSQDQASGANVLTF. CDR3 nucleotide sequence: TGTGCCAGCAGCCAAGACCAGGCCTCTGGGGCCAACGTCCTGACTTTC.

J is TRBJ2-7 and V is TRBV4-1; D gene ambiguous. The CDR3 has 13 residues. Trimming removed 1 base from V and 0 bases from J, with 4 bases in between. Germline lookup yields CDR1 MGHRA and CDR2 YSYEKL. The CDR3 loop reads CASSQVSSYEQYF. The DNA of the CDR3 is TGCGCCAGCAGCCAAGTAAGCTCCTACGAGCAGTACTTC.

V and J are TRBV7-8 and TRBJ2-3; 8 positions agree with TRBD1. Germline V CDR1 and CDR2: SGHVS, FQNEAQ. The V gene end was trimmed by 5 bases and the J gene end by 3 bases; junction bases not matched to a gene: 10. This CDR3 spans 16 amino acids. The DNA of the CDR3 is TGTGCCAGCAGCCGAAACAGGGGGATGGAGACAGATACGCAGTATTTT. This encodes CASSRNRGMETDTQYF.

The chain couples TRBV28 to TRBJ2-6; D is ambiguous. The germline CDR1 and CDR2 sequences are MDHEN and SYDVKM. Trimming removed 5 bases from V and 5 bases from J, with 19 bases in between. The CDR3 consists of 17 residues. The CDR3 DNA follows: TGTGCCAGCAGTACCTGTATGACACAAAGTCGGGCCAACGTCCTGACTTTC. Amino acids: CASSTCMTQSRANVLTF.

This rearrangement joins TRBV29-1 to TRBJ1-2; D is perhaps TRBD1 (5 bases). Germline V gene lookup returns CDR1 SQVTM and CDR2 ANQGSEA. The V end lost 7 bases, the J end lost 8 bases, and 17 bases lay between the germline ends. The CDR3 runs 12 residues. CDR3 loop: CSALLGWGGYTF. DNA for the CDR3: TGCAGCGCCCTTCTGGGGTGGGGCGGCTACACCTTC.

This clone was detected many times. The V call is TRBV27, the J call TRBJ2-5, with 8 bases lining up with TRBD1. The CDR3 sequence is 18 residues long. V lost 4 bases and J lost 4; bases outside the gene matches: 17. CDR1 and CDR2 (germline): MNHEY, SMNVEV (reference sequence). The CDR3 protein is CASSSWFSGRTGRETQYF. The CDR3 DNA sequence: TGTGCCAGCAGTTCGTGGTTCTCAGGGAGGACAGGGAGAGAGACCCAGTACTTC.

The chain joins TRBV7-9 to TRBJ2-5; D remains ambiguous. Between the trimmed V and J ends, which lost 5 bases and 4 bases, there was a span of 14 bases. There are 14 residues in the CDR3. Germline loops: CDR1 SEHNR, CDR2 FQNEAQ (reference sequence). The CDR3 reads CASSRNPAGETQYF. CDR3 nucleotides: TGTGCCAGCAGCCGAAACCCGGCAGGAGAGACCCAGTACTTC.

V usage is TRBV5-4 and J usage is TRBJ2-7; D gene ambiguous. The V gene's germline CDR1 is SGHNT and CDR2 YYREEE (reference sequence). The germline V and J ends were trimmed by 4 bases and 2 bases, with 13 bases remaining between them. The CDR3 extends over 14 amino acids. The CDR3, as DNA: TGTGCCAGCAGCGAGGAAGACCGACCCTACGAGCAGTACTTC. It codes for CASSEEDRPYEQYF. Full variable domain (rest looked up from reference TRBV5-4 and TRBJ2-7): ETGVTQSPTHLIKTRGQQVTLRCSSQSGHNTVSWYQQALGQGPQFIFQYYREEENGRGNFPPRFSGLQFPNYSSELNVNALELDDSALYLCASSEEDRPYEQYFGPGTRLTVT.

This clone has ten or more counts. This chain uses TRBV28 with TRBJ2-7, with 7 bases aligning to TRBD2. This CDR3 comprises 13 residues. The germline CDR1 and CDR2 sequences are MDHEN and SYDVKM. The V and J ends lost 6 bases and 3 bases, in that order; junction bases with no gene match: 5. This CDR3 reads CASRPGTNYEQYF. The CDR3 DNA follows: TGTGCCAGCAGGCCAGGGACTAACTACGAGCAGTACTTC.

The chain uses TRBV30 and TRBJ2-1; D remains unclear. Deletions cut 8 bases from V and 4 bases from J, with 9 bases between. CDR3 length: 11 amino acids. Per the germline V gene, CDR1 is GTSNPN and CDR2 is SVGIG (reference sequence). CDR3 loop: CAGSRYNEQFF. The CDR3 bases are TGTGCCGGCAGTAGGTACAATGAGCAGTTCTTC.

The genes are TRBV7-9 and TRBJ1-1; 8 positions match TRBD1. Unmatched junction bases numbered 3, after V lost 1 base and J lost 5 bases. This CDR3 has 14 residues. Germline values: CDR1 SEHNR, CDR2 FQNEAQ (reference sequence). The CDR3 region is CASSLGQGQTEAFF. For the CDR3, the DNA is TGTGCCAGCAGCTTAGGACAGGGGCAGACTGAAGCTTTCTTT.

For this clone: In the same sample, other DNA sequences code for this CDR3. The J gene is TRBJ2-1, the V gene TRBV27, with D possibly being TRBD2 (5 bases). There are 13 residues in the CDR3. The germline V gene has CDR1 MNHEY and CDR2 SMNVEV (reference sequence). V lost 0 bases and J lost 7, with 7 bases in between. CDR3 DNA sequence: TGTGCCAGCAGTTTATCCCGGAGGAATGAGCAGTTCTTC. Residues: CASSLSRRNEQFF.

The chain is built from TRBV15 and TRBJ2-1; TRBD1 or TRBD2 may be the D gene (5 bases each). Germline V gives CDR1 LNHNV, CDR2 YYDKDF (reference sequence). The CDR3 has 13 residues. V was trimmed by 9 bases and J by 3 bases, leaving 12 bases between them. The chain's CDR3 is CATRRTNYNEQFF. CDR3 DNA: TGTGCCACAAGGAGGACAAACTACAATGAGCAGTTCTTC.

This clone occurred many times. The same CDR3 arises from other DNA sequences in this sample as well. The chain uses TRBV7-8 and TRBJ2-1, with unresolved D. The germline V and J ends were trimmed by 4 bases and 8 bases, with 24 bases remaining between them. The CDR3 extends over 17 amino acids. Germline V CDR1 and CDR2: SGHVS, FQNEAQ. CDR3 in DNA: TGTGCCAGCAGCTACCCGCTGGAAGAGGCTAGTGAGGATGAGCAGTTCTTC. It specifies CASSYPLEEASEDEQFF. Using reference TRBV7-8 and TRBJ2-1 for the parts outside the CDR3, the full variable domain is GAGVSQSPRYKVAKRGQDVALRCDPISGHVSLFWYQQALGQGPEFLTYFQNEAQLDKSGLPSDRFFAERPEGSVSTLKIQRTQQEDSAVYLCASSYPLEEASEDEQFFGPGTRLTVL.